Listed below are T cell receptor beta chains from one sample, sequenced in a study of cytomegalovirus exposure and HLA in healthy donors. Assay: immunoSEQ multiplex PCR; the TCRdb copy retains only in-frame clones and omits some. The sample contains a few hundred thousand clones, around nine tenths of which appear only once. Sequenced: PBMCs. The receptors were sampled from a girl aged 2-10 years in good health and CMV-seronegative. Both conserved end residues are part of each CDR3. The order of the fields is clone size, V gene, D gene, J gene, CDR3 DNA, CDR3 protein. The D gene is left open where the match is weak. Size values are once, few and many counts, or a class for expanded clones, and some rows have none.

>.|TRBV4-1|.|TRBJ1-4
TGCGCCAGCAGCCAAGATATATCGGAAAGTCAGGGAGGGGAAAAACTGTTTTTT
CASSQDISESQGGEKLFF
>.|TRBV4-2|TRBD2|TRBJ2-3
TGTGCCAGCAGCCAAGAGGGACTAGCTCGTTCCACAGATACGCAGTATTTT
CASSQEGLARSTDTQYF
>once|TRBV6-1|.|TRBJ1-5
TGTGCCAGCAGTGAAGGCCCCGGACAGCTTCATAGCAATCAGCCCCAGCATTTT
CASSEGPGQLHSNQPQHF
>.|TRBV5-1|.|TRBJ1-6
TGCGCCAGCAGCCTGCGGGGGTCCGATAATTCACCCCTCCACTTT
CASSLRGSDNSPLHF
>once|TRBV6-5|.|TRBJ1-5
TGTGCCAGCAGTGAGGGGGTAGGCAATCAGCCCCAGCATTTT
CASSEGVGNQPQHF
>.|TRBV9|.|TRBJ2-3
TGTGCCAGCACCATGAGGGGGGGGACTACAATAGATACGCAGTATTTT
CASTMRGGTTIDTQYF
>.|TRBV5-5|TRBD2|TRBJ2-7
TGTGCCAGCAGCTTGACCCTAGCGGGAGTCGGGTACGAGCAGTACTTC
CASSLTLAGVGYEQYF
>.|TRBV30|.|TRBJ2-5
TGTGCCTGGAGTGTACTTTTGGAGACCCAGTACTTC
CAWSVLLETQYF
>.|TRBV29-1|.|TRBJ1-1
TGCAGCGTTCCAAAGGGGAACCGAGGCACTGAAGCTTTCTTT
CSVPKGNRGTEAFF
>.|TRBV7-9|TRBD2|TRBJ2-3
TGTGCCAGCAGCTGGGGACTAGCGGGAGATACGCAGTATTTT
CASSWGLAGDTQYF
>.|TRBV10-2|TRBD2|TRBJ2-3
TGCGCCTCCGGGGCGGGAGTAACAGATACGCAGTATTTT
CASGAGVTDTQYF
>.|TRBV7-2|TRBD2|TRBJ2-7
TGTGCCAGCAGCTTGTTAGCGGGGGCCCGACACGAGCAGTACTTC
CASSLLAGARHEQYF
>once|TRBV28|TRBD1|TRBJ1-6
TGTGCCAGCAGTAGCCGACAGGGTTCGTATTCACCCCTCCACTTT
CASSSRQGSYSPLHF
>.|TRBV9|.|TRBJ2-4
TGTGCCAGCTCGACGGGAGTCAAAAACATTCAGTACTTC
CASSTGVKNIQYF
>.|TRBV30|TRBD1|TRBJ1-3
TGTGCCTGGCGGACAGGGGGATTTGTGGGAAACACCATATATTTT
CAWRTGGFVGNTIYF
>.|TRBV5-8|TRBD2|TRBJ2-1
TGTGCCAGCAGCTTCCTACGGACTAGCGGGACGGTCTGGCATGAGCAGTTCTTC
CASSFLRTSGTVWHEQFF
>.|TRBV27|.|TRBJ1-4
TGTGCCAGCAGTCTAGCCTCACAGGGTAAATCTAATGAAAAACTGTTTTTT
CASSLASQGKSNEKLFF
>.|TRBV2|.|TRBJ1-3
TGTGCCAGCAGTGATCCGCCGCAGGCAAACACCATATATTTT
CASSDPPQANTIYF
>few|TRBV6-5|.|TRBJ2-7
TGTGCCAGCAGTTACTCGAGTAGCCCAATCCACGAGCAGTACTTC
CASSYSSSPIHEQYF
>.|TRBV30|TRBD2|TRBJ2-5
TGTGCCTGGAGTGGGGAAAGCGGGGGGGCCGAGGAGACCCAGTACTTC
CAWSGESGGAEETQYF
>.|TRBV6-5|TRBD2|TRBJ2-3
TGTGCCAGCAGTTACCTAGCGGGAGGGCCCACAGATACGCAGTATTTT
CASSYLAGGPTDTQYF
>.|TRBV29-1|.|TRBJ1-1
TGCAGTTATATGCCAGAGAACACTGAAGCTTTCTTT
CSYMPENTEAFF
>.|TRBV9|TRBD1|TRBJ1-1
TGTGCCAGCAGGGGACAGGGGGCGAGGACTGAAGCTTTCTTT
CASRGQGARTEAFF
>.|TRBV7-9|.|TRBJ1-1
TGTGCCAGCGGCACCCAACAGGGGAACACTGAAGCTTTCTTT
CASGTQQGNTEAFF
>.|TRBV11-2|.|TRBJ2-5
TGTGCCAGCAGCTGGAGGGGGGGCCAAGAGACCCAGTACTTC
CASSWRGGQETQYF
>.|TRBV7-9|.|TRBJ1-6
TGTGCCAGCAGCTACTGGACAGAACATAATTCACCCCTCCACTTT
CASSYWTEHNSPLHF
>.|TRBV7-6|TRBD1|TRBJ2-7
TGTGCCAGCAGCCTGCGGAGGGGACAGGACCTTGGCGAGCAGTACTTC
CASSLRRGQDLGEQYF
>.|TRBV6-1|.|TRBJ2-7
TGTGCCAGCATCTGGGACACTTCCTACGAGCAGTACTTC
CASIWDTSYEQYF
>.|TRBV5-6|.|TRBJ1-4
TGTGCCAGCAGCTTGGCGGGGTATGGTGAAAAACTGTTTTTT
CASSLAGYGEKLFF
>.|TRBV14|.|TRBJ1-2
TGTGCCAGCAGCCAAGTAGATGGAGTTTATGGCTACACCTTC
CASSQVDGVYGYTF
>.|TRBV14|TRBD1|TRBJ1-2
TGTGCCAGCAGCCCCTCAGGGGCAGGGGGCGCGAAAGGCTACACCTTC
CASSPSGAGGAKGYTF
>.|TRBV6-5|TRBD2|TRBJ2-7
TGTGCCAGCGGAGGACTAGCGGGCTACGAGCAGTACTTC
CASGGLAGYEQYF
>.|TRBV28|.|TRBJ2-5
TGTGCCAGCAGTTTCAGGATGGAGACCCAGTACTTC
CASSFRMETQYF
>.|TRBV7-9|TRBD1|TRBJ1-3
TGTGCCAGCAGCTTAGAAGGGACAGGGCCTACCACTGGAAACACCATATATTTT
CASSLEGTGPTTGNTIYF
>.|TRBV18|.|TRBJ1-1
TGTGCCAGCTCACCACCGGTCAGGAACACTGAAGCTTTCTTT
CASSPPVRNTEAFF
>.|TRBV7-8|.|TRBJ2-5
TGTGCCAGCAGCTTTTTGTCGGGCCAAGAGACCCAGTACTTC
CASSFLSGQETQYF
>.|TRBV18|.|TRBJ2-7
TGTGCCAGCTCACAACAGGATTACGAGCAGTACTTC
CASSQQDYEQYF